Detailed here is one T cell receptor (beta chain). The data were taken from a study of CD8 T cells in Susac syndrome. Random hexamers served to reverse transcribe about 0.5 to 1 ug RNA. TCRdb reanalysed the immunoSEQ multiplex PCR reads using MiXCR and keeps one entry per CDR3 protein. The top ten clones hold 0.1% of a sample with about 190,000 distinct CDR3 sequences, 90% to 95% of them seen once. CDR3 length: 15 amino acids. J was trimmed by 2 bases and V by 1 base; bases with no gene match: 3. Germline CDR1 KGHDR, CDR2 SFDVKD. Matching for age and sex applied to the controls, who were healthy donors.

This chain joins TRBV24-1 and TRBJ1-2; 7 bases are a match to TRBD1. The TCR originated in a human donor in good health. The sequenced sample was CD4+ T cells from PBMCs. The CDR3 DNA reads as TGTGCCACCAGTGATTTCCCGACAGGGAACTATGGCTACACCTTC. Its protein product is CATSDFPTGNYGYTF.